This T cell receptor beta chain was obtained from a study of shared clonotypes between healthy human individuals (dated by TCRdb to 2018 to 2021). Concerning the study at large: The cohort included three men and a couple of women between 18 and 49 years of age. For each donor, CD4 naive and CD4 memory were each given three plates, CD8 naive was given two plates, and CD8 memory was given one plate. The study deeply sequenced blood TCR repertoires of about 5 healthy adults to estimate repertoire size and the extent of clonotype sharing between individuals. To increase sequencing depth and limit assay-specific biases, different laboratories used diverse techniques to prepare libraries and sequence TCR repertoires. Each donor's leukapheresis produced roughly between roughly 0.94 and 9.5 billion PBMCs.

CDR1 and CDR2, per the germline V gene, are MNHEY and SVGAGI. From the cysteine up to the phenylalanine, the CDR3 has a length of 15 residues. The DNA shown is the 45-base CDR3, in frame from base 1. V and J are trimmed by 6 bases and 3 bases, and the gene matches miss 8 bases of the junction. The research as a whole found: When a few donors were compared, the shared fraction of clonotypes was about 5.5% for naive CD4, around 3.6% for naive CD8, 2% to 2.5% for memory CD4, and around 0.4% for memory CD8. Based on pairwise subsampling, the degree of clonotype sharing among donors was expected to be affected by sequencing depth. Higher generation probabilities were observed for clonotypes shared by all four sorted-subset donors than for non-shared clonotypes. Estimated clonotype richness was generally larger for naive than for memory subsets. Sampling was restricted to blood, and TCR repertoires in tissue are likely to differ from TCR repertoires in blood. The genetic and exposure-history diversity represented was limited by the small number of donors. Rarefaction of sorted-subset datasets indicated incomplete sequencing despite the large sequencing depth.

The donors were healthy, HIV-negative adults with no recently reported acute infections or vaccinations. All donors were Caucasian adults living in Nashville, Tennessee, USA. CD4+ T cells were enriched through magnetic negative selection, after which naive cells were positively selected on CD45RA and the remaining negative fraction served as the memory subset. Blood was obtained by leukapheresis, after which PBMCs were separated by Ficoll-Histopaque density gradient centrifugation and cryopreserved in liquid nitrogen vapor phase. Analytical flow cytometry was used to check the purity and quantity of each magnetically sorted T cell population. From each sorted fraction, genomic DNA was isolated and quantified by UV absorbance on a Nanodrop 2000c. TCR CDR3 regions were amplified from genomic DNA by multiplex PCR using the deep immunoSEQ assay. For each cell subset, the extracted genomic DNA was distributed evenly across all wells of several immunoSEQ 96-well plates, and each plate served as one replicate. For sorted subsets, roughly 200 ng of genomic DNA, equivalent to 30,000 or so T cell genomes, went into each replicate PCR. Purified libraries were measured with a Qubit 3.0 fluorometer, size-checked on a Bioanalyzer 2100, and measured again with the KAPA Library Quantification kit. Every immunoSEQ 96-well plate was sequenced on a separate single-read 150-cycle Illumina NextSeq 550 flow cell. Turning to the authors' computational methods: The immunoSEQ output contained only junctional sequences without quality scores, so filtering could not match that applied to full-length reads. Sequences were annotated with PyIR, a Python wrapper for IgBLAST v1.9, using IMGT germline references to assign V/J genes and CDR3. Reads with weak V/J assignments (E-value above 1e-6), missing CDR3, stop codons, out-of-frame junctions, or ambiguous translated residues were removed. V3J clonotypes were defined by identical inferred V gene, J gene, and CDR3 amino acid sequence. Percentage overlap between repertoires was computed as shared unique clonotypes divided by the size of the smaller repertoire. Repertoire richness was assessed with RTK rarefaction, the Chao1 estimator, and Recon v2.1 estimates of unobserved clonotypes. Generation probabilities for all TCRbeta clonotypes obtained by the gDNA method from a handful of donors were computed using OLGA. TCRdb mirrors the immuneACCESS table, restricted to in-frame sequences. Some clones are absent from its copies; in checked studies, under half trace to an unresolved V gene, and the reason for the others is unknown. V and J calls plus clone size are reproduced from that table; the DNA served to infer D and trimming. For this sample there are about 2.5 million clones; just under 95% appear just once. The ten largest clonotypes hold around 0.38% of the sample.

Comment on this clone: The antigen it binds to is not known. It has no much larger one-base neighbor in the sample; base qualities were not kept.

This chain joins TRBV6-5 to TRBJ1-5; 7 of the junction bases match TRBD1. Specimen: naive CD4+ T cells from PBMCs. What this sample's cell subset or site label stands for: CD45RA+ positively selected. The TCR was taken from a man younger than 30 in good health. Some clones in this sample may be carry-over from other donors' samples. The DNA is TGTGCCAGCAGACAACAGGGGTCGTACAATCAGCCCCAGCATTTT. Its translation is CASRQQGSYNQPQHF.